This note documents a single T cell receptor (beta chain) sequence. Its specificity is unknown. These data belong to a study of a mutant IDH1 vaccine in newly diagnosed glioma. Looking at the study overall: The week-35 safety follow-up was V12, and the week-47 study end was V13. Study-level findings and limits: Immune responses induced by the vaccine were seen in roughly 93% of patients, spanning multiple MHC alleles.

Germline-derived CDR1 and CDR2 are SGHRS and YFSETQ. This CDR3 region has 13 residues. Trimming cost V 7 bases and J 6 bases, with 17 bases left between them. Measured with immunoSEQ multiplex PCR; TCRdb has only the in-frame clones, and not every one. Of under 60,000 clones listed, around three quarters are singletons. Time point noted: week 47, end of study. In every dose of vaccine, 300 ug of mutant IDH1 20-mer peptide was given alongside topical imiquimod. Patients came in for eight vaccinations, in weeks 1, 3, 5, 7, 11, 15, 19 and 23. The astrocytomas were IDH1-mutant, ATRX-negative, and WHO grade 3 or 4.

The material was PBMCs, obtained from a glioma patient whose treatment included an IDH1 peptide vaccine. This clonotype was obtained from a woman aged 40 to 50 with glioma. Some clones in this sample may be carry-over from other donors' samples. The chain has TRBV5-1 and TRBJ2-7; perhaps TRBD1 as D (5 bases). The CDR3 DNA reads as TGCGCCAGCTACGACGGCAGGGTAGGCGAGCAGTACTTC. It codes for CASYDGRVGEQYF.